These 15 T cell receptor beta chains were all obtained from the same sample, sequenced in a study of blood T cell repertoires in COVID-19. The method was immunoSEQ multiplex PCR; TCRdb's version includes in-frame clones alone and lacks a portion of them. The sample holds about 110,000 clones, around 68% seen once. The sequenced sample consisted of peripheral blood. The receptors originated from an older woman with acute or convalescent COVID-19.

This chain connects TRBV28 to TRBJ1-5; TRBD1 matches 7 bases. The CDR3 is 15 amino acids. Looked up from germline, CDR1 is MDHEN and CDR2 is SYDVKM. V was clipped by 6 bases and J by 4 bases; unmatched bases: 9. CDR3 residues: CASRSSDRVNQPQHF. DNA of the CDR3: TGTGCCAGCAGATCCTCAGACAGGGTGAATCAGCCCCAGCATTTT.

Only one count was recorded for this clone. The chain employs TRBV30 and TRBJ1-1; 7 bases are shared with TRBD1. This CDR3 comprises 14 residues. The J segment lost 5 bases and the V segment lost 4 bases, leaving 10 bases of the junction unmatched. The V gene's germline CDR1 is GTSNPN and CDR2 SVGIG (reference sequence). The CDR3 spells CAWNTEDRSTEAFF. CDR3 DNA sequence: TGTGCCTGGAATACGGAGGACAGGTCAACTGAAGCTTTCTTT.

In DNA form, the CDR3 reads TGTGCCAGCACCGACAGGGGAGCTCAGCCCCAGCATTTT. It is translated as CASTDRGAQPQHF. The rearrangement links TRBV2 to TRBJ1-5, with 8 bases matching TRBD1. Germline CDR1 is SNHLY and CDR2 is FYNNEI. Trimming removed 7 bases from V and 6 bases from J; junction bases left unmatched: 5. This CDR3 region has 13 residues.

The table lists this clone with a few counts. The chain has TRBV27 and TRBJ1-1; TRBD1 matches at 11 bases. The germline V gene has CDR1 MNHEY and CDR2 SMNVEV (reference sequence). The CDR3 runs to 15 residues. V shed 2 bases and J 4 bases; nucleotides not matched to a gene: 3. The CDR3 loop is CASSLRGTGGTEAFF. CDR3 nucleotides: TGTGCCAGCAGTTTACGCGGGACAGGGGGCACTGAAGCTTTCTTT.

This clone was seen just once. The chain combines TRBV2 with TRBJ2-3; 7 nucleotides align to TRBD2. The germline CDR1 and CDR2 sequences are SNHLY and FYNNEI. This CDR3 contains 15 residues. V lost 6 bases and J lost 1; bases outside the gene matches: 7. CDR3 sequence reads: CASRVSAGGTDTQYF. CDR3 nucleotide sequence: TGTGCCAGCAGGGTCAGTGCGGGGGGCACAGATACGCAGTATTTT.

This sequence joins TRBV15 and TRBJ1-6; 12 nucleotides agree with TRBD1. Trimming at V came to 1 base and at J to 10 bases, leaving 8 bases not matched to a gene. CDR1 is LNHNV, CDR2 YYDKDF, per germline (reference sequence). This CDR3 has 17 residues. In DNA, the CDR3 is TGTGCCACCAGCAGAGCTTGGGGGGACAGGGGGCTCTCACCCCTCCACTTT. The encoded protein is CATSRAWGDRGLSPLHF.

V gene TRBV19 combines with J gene TRBJ1-1; D gene uncertain. V lost 2 bases and J 0 bases, leaving 10 bases between the germline ends. The CDR3 has 15 amino acids. CDR1 is LNHDA and CDR2 is SQIVND in the germline V gene (reference sequence). The CDR3 coding sequence is TGTGCCAGTAGTATACCCGGGGTCGTGAACACTGAAGCTTTCTTT. It yields the protein CASSIPGVVNTEAFF. The full variable domain, rest sourced from reference TRBV19 and TRBJ1-1, is DGGITQSPKYLFRKEGQNVTLSCEQNLNHDAMYWYRQDPGQGLRLIYYSQIVNDFQKGDIAEGYSVSREKKESFPLTVTSAQKNPTAFYLCASSIPGVVNTEAFFGQGTRLTVV.

The J gene is TRBJ1-3, the V gene TRBV19; perhaps TRBD1 as D (6 bases). Looked up from germline, CDR1 is LNHDA and CDR2 is SQIVND (reference sequence). V was clipped by 5 bases and J by 2 bases, with 16 bases between them. This CDR3 spans 16 amino acids. The CDR3 DNA is TGTGCCAGTAGTTTACAGGGTCCTGTCGCTGGAAACACCATATATTTT. Its protein is CASSLQGPVAGNTIYF.

The chain combines TRBV12-3 or TRBV12-4 with TRBJ1-2; a possible D gene is TRBD1 (6 bases). V lost 6 bases, J lost 7 bases, and 15 bases lay in between. The CDR3 sequence is 13 residues long. CDR3 sequence: CASSYTGYAGYTF. In nucleotides, the CDR3 is TGTGCCAGCAGCTATACAGGGTACGCTGGCTACACCTTC.

V usage is TRBV18 and J usage is TRBJ2-1; the D gene is possibly TRBD1 (6 bases). Trimming shortened V by 4 bases and J by 0 bases, and 7 bases separated the two germline ends. Germline CDR1 KGHSH, CDR2 LQKENI. The CDR3 is made up of 14 amino acids. The CDR3 reads CASSLGHSYNEQFF. The CDR3, as DNA: TGTGCCAGCTCACTGGGACACTCCTACAATGAGCAGTTCTTC. Based on the CDR3 plus reference TRBV18 and TRBJ2-1, the full variable domain is NAGVMQNPRHLVRRRGQEARLRCSPMKGHSHVYWYRQLPEEGLKFMVYLQKENIIDESGMPKERFSAEFPKEGPSILRIQQVVRGDSAAYFCASSLGHSYNEQFFGPGTRLTVL.

This clone was observed a handful of times. The rearrangement uses TRBV28 and TRBJ1-1; tentatively, D is TRBD1 (5 bases). Germline CDR1 reads MDHEN; CDR2 reads SYDVKM. The V end was cut by 7 bases, the J end by 6 bases, with 15 bases between. There are 13 residues in the CDR3. The CDR3 bases are TGTGCCAGCACCATTAGGGGTACCGCTGAAGCTTTCTTT. Residues: CASTIRGTAEAFF.

The V and J genes are TRBV2 and TRBJ2-5; the match to TRBD2 covers 13 bases. Trimming removed 7 bases from V and 2 bases from J; junction bases left unmatched: 1. Germline CDR1 SNHLY, CDR2 FYNNEI. The CDR3 covers 14 residues. The CDR3 loop is CASTGLAGQETQYF. The CDR3 nucleotides are TGTGCCAGCACGGGACTAGCGGGGCAAGAGACCCAGTACTTC. Complete variable domain (other parts from reference TRBV2 and TRBJ2-5): EPEVTQTPSHQVTQMGQEVILRCVPISNHLYFYWYRQILGQKVEFLVSFYNNEISEKSEIFDDQFSVERPDGSNFTLKIRSTKLEDSAMYFCASTGLAGQETQYFGPGTRLLVL.

The rearrangement links TRBV6-5 to TRBJ2-6; weak D call: TRBD1 (5 bases). Germline V gene sequence: CDR1 MNHEY, CDR2 SVGAGI. With 6 bases removed from V and 4 bases from J, the gap between germline ends came to 13 bases. The CDR3 loop spans 15 amino acids. CDR3 sequence: CASSSGLSGANVLTF. CDR3 bases: TGTGCCAGCAGCTCAGGGTTATCCGGGGCCAACGTCCTGACTTTC.

The rearrangement links TRBV5-6 to TRBJ2-5, with 7 bases aligning to TRBD2. Germline trimming cut 4 bases from V and 2 bases from J; bases unmatched to any gene: 5. Per germline, CDR1 SGHDT and CDR2 YYEEEE. This CDR3 has 14 amino acids. CDR3 nucleotides: TGTGCCAGCAGCCAAGGGACTATTCAAGAGACCCAGTACTTC. This codes for CASSQGTIQETQYF.

J is TRBJ2-5 and V is TRBV5-1, with D possibly being TRBD2 (6 bases). Germline V gene lookup returns CDR1 SGHRS and CDR2 YFSETQ. There are 15 residues in the CDR3. The germline V and J ends were trimmed by 3 bases and 4 bases, with 16 bases remaining between them. CDR3 amino acids: CASSSGGGAGETQYF. Written as DNA, the CDR3 is TGCGCCAGCAGCTCTGGTGGAGGGGCTGGAGAGACCCAGTACTTC. Combining the CDR3 with reference TRBV5-1 and TRBJ2-5 gives the whole variable domain KAGVTQTPRYLIKTRGQQVTLSCSPISGHRSVSWYQQTPGQGLQFLFEYFSETQRNKGNFPGRFSGRQFSNSRSEMNVSTLELGDSALYLCASSSGGGAGETQYFGPGTRLLVL.